This section outlines one T cell receptor (beta chain) sequence together with its context. The specificity of this receptor is unknown. Base-call qualities are not available, and no considerably larger clone is one nucleotide away. The CDR3 regions of human TCRbeta chains were subjected to immunosequencing. Per the original workflow: TCRs in the repertoires were compared against a reference library of SARS-CoV-2-specific TCRs that had been generated with the MIRA antigen-specificity platform. Breadth was defined as the fraction of unique TCRs that were SARS-CoV-2-associated. Depth was defined as the fraction of total T cells that were SARS-CoV-2-associated. Using the MIRA data, every spike-specific TCR was mapped to the spike region that the TCR reacted to and assigned to either a CD4 or a CD8 class. Log10-transformed breadth and depth values were compared by one-way ANOVA with Sidak's multiple comparisons tests. This is the immuneACCESS table as TCRdb keeps it, with only in-frame sequences that have V and J called. A part of the clones is gone; compared with another copy, unresolved V genes explain less than half, and the rest is unexplained. That table is the source of V, J and clone size, and D and trimming were worked out from the DNA. Recorded for this sample are about 150,000 clones; 88% of them occurred a single time. 3% to 3.5% of the sample is taken by the ten largest.

These data are taken from a study of T cell responses to AZD1222 COVID-19 vaccine (dated by TCRdb to the early 2020s). As for the study more broadly: Because spike-specific TCR depth and breadth did not differ between the two schedules, AZD1222 recipients who got a second dose at roughly 4 weeks were pooled with those who got a second dose at roughly 12 weeks. TCR sequencing was performed for roughly 250 trial participants, of whom 207 were given two doses of AZD1222 and around 25 were given two doses of MenACWY control vaccine. Trial participants were enrolled by age into subgroups of 18-55, 56-69 and 70-plus years, and 148, 28 and 57 TCR-sequenced participants, respectively, were included in these subgroups. Broad study findings and their caveats: Epitopes outside the regions mutated in the B.1.351 and B.1.1.7 variants were reportedly recognized by nearly half of the unique spike-specific TCRs. Conclusions about previously exposed vaccinees were limited because only six AZD1222 recipients were SARS-CoV-2 seropositive at baseline. Vaccine-associated CD4 TCRs spanned the whole spike protein, with dominant responses in regions 160-218 and 743-854. After two AZD1222 doses, spike-specific TCR breadth and depth were significantly higher than at day 0 and than in MenACWY recipients. In the small 56-69-year group, the increase in depth fell short of significance, most likely because of low power. Participants were mostly white British, with more females than males. The authors suggested clonal diversity may have been underestimated. No day 14 peak-response samples were available, so repertoires were characterized only after the peak T cell response.

The CDR3 numbers 12 residues from cysteine through phenylalanine. Left in the record is the CDR3 DNA by itself, 36 bases read in frame from the first base. V and J are truncated by 3 bases and 7 bases respectively, leaving an intervening sequence of 10 bases. The germline V gene gives CDR1 as MNHEY and CDR2 as SVGAGI. Interpreted using the paper, the time point label stands for: baseline before first vaccination. The vaccinee samples were drawn from two UK trials, COV001 and COV002, one of which was a single-blind randomized controlled phase 2/3 trial testing AZD1222 (ChAdOx1 nCoV-19) in healthy adults. Trial participant PBMC samples were collected at day 0 and day 28 after the second dose for TCRbeta chain sequencing.

The source of this sequence is an adult in good health. Specimen: peripheral blood, collected on day 0 of AZD1222 vaccination. The sequence is built from TRBV6-5 and TRBJ2-7; TRBD1 might be the D gene, on 5 matching bases. The DNA reads TGTGCCAGCAGTTATCCAGGGTGGGAGCAGTACTTC. Translation gives CASSYPGWEQYF.